These 25 T cell receptor beta chains share one sample of origin, sequenced in a study of blood T cell repertoires in COVID-19. Only in-frame clones appear in the TCRdb table, and some are missing; sequencing was by immunoSEQ multiplex PCR. The table has tens of thousands of clones, 70% to 75% seen once. The source material was peripheral blood. These receptor sequences come from a woman between 50 and 59 years old with active or convalescent COVID-19.

Only one count was recorded for this clone. The chain joins TRBV25-1 to TRBJ2-3; no clear D. The CDR3 has 14 amino acids. V was shortened by 3 bases and J by 1 base, with 8 bases between the two germline ends. Germline loops: CDR1 MGHDK, CDR2 SYGVNS. The CDR3 reads CASSDSRGTDTQYF. The CDR3 DNA follows: TGTGCCAGCAGTGATTCCCGCGGCACAGATACGCAGTATTTT.

The rearrangement links TRBV2 to TRBJ2-5, with 7 bases lining up with TRBD1. This CDR3 has 15 amino acids. V shed 3 bases and J 3 bases; nucleotides not matched to a gene: 7. The germline CDR1 and CDR2 sequences are SNHLY and FYNNEI. CDR3 nucleotides: TGTGCCAGCAGTGATCGGAGACAGGGAAAAGAGACCCAGTACTTC. It encodes CASSDRRQGKETQYF.

This clone has a count of ten or more. The rearrangement uses TRBV5-4 and TRBJ2-2; D uncertain. Germline V gives CDR1 SGHNT, CDR2 YYREEE (reference sequence). The length of the CDR3 is 14 residues. V lost 1 base and J 5 bases, leaving 9 bases between the germline ends. The CDR3 spells CASSLFVPTGELFF. The CDR3 DNA reads TGTGCCAGCAGCTTGTTCGTCCCGACCGGGGAGCTGTTTTTT.

V is TRBV28 and J is TRBJ1-1, with unresolved D. This CDR3 has 14 amino acids. V was cut by 3 bases and J by 3 bases, with 11 bases left in between. Looked up from germline, CDR1 is MDHEN and CDR2 is SYDVKM. CDR3 residues: CASSFRGEHTEAFF. The CDR3, as DNA: TGTGCCAGCAGTTTCCGCGGGGAGCACACTGAAGCTTTCTTT.

The V call is TRBV5-4, the J call TRBJ2-3; TRBD2 is a possible D gene (5 bases). The CDR3 contains 14 residues. V was cut by 5 bases and J by 0 bases, with 10 bases left in between. Looked up from germline, CDR1 is SGHNT and CDR2 is YYREEE (reference sequence). The CDR3: CASRADYSTDTQYF. CDR3 bases: TGTGCCAGCAGAGCCGACTATAGCACAGATACGCAGTATTTT.

This clone was observed a handful of times. V and J are TRBV11-2 and TRBJ2-5; 8 bases line up with TRBD1. The CDR3 consists of 17 residues. The V segment lost 0 bases and the J segment 1 base; nucleotides outside the gene matches: 7. Germline V lookup: CDR1 SGHAT, CDR2 FQNNGV. The CDR3 loop reads CASSLDGRDRLQETQYF. CDR3 bases: TGTGCCAGCAGCTTAGATGGAAGGGACAGGCTCCAAGAGACCCAGTACTTC. The full variable domain, rest sourced from reference TRBV11-2 and TRBJ2-5, is EAGVAQSPRYKIIEKRQSVAFWCNPISGHATLYWYQQILGQGPKLLIQFQNNGVVDDSQLPKDRFSAERLKGVDSTLKIQPAKLEDSAVYLCASSLDGRDRLQETQYFGPGTRLLVL.

This chain uses TRBV6-5 with TRBJ1-2; D may be TRBD1 (6 bases). Germline V lookup: CDR1 MNHEY, CDR2 SVGAGI. Trimming took 10 bases from V and 0 from J, leaving 15 bases between them. This CDR3 region has 14 residues. In DNA, the CDR3 is TGTGCCAAGATGACAGGACCTCCTAACTATGGCTACACCTTC. This gives the protein CAKMTGPPNYGYTF.

The chain uses TRBV6-5 and TRBJ1-2; D is possibly TRBD1 (5 bases). The CDR3 has 14 amino acids. With 11 bases removed from V and 2 bases from J, the gap between germline ends came to 18 bases. Germline CDR1 reads MNHEY; CDR2 reads SVGAGI. In DNA form, the CDR3 reads TGTGCCGCTCGGGGGACCTCCCTCAACTATGGCTACACCTTC. It yields the protein CAARGTSLNYGYTF.

This chain links TRBV10-3 with TRBJ2-2; D may be TRBD2 (5 bases). Trimming took 0 bases from V and 7 from J, leaving 12 bases between them. CDR3 length: 15 amino acids. Germline V lookup: CDR1 ENHRY, CDR2 SYGVKD. Here the CDR3 DNA reads TGTGCCATCAGTGAGTCGAACCTGCGGGTCGGGGAGCTGTTTTTT. Protein product: CAISESNLRVGELFF.

The chain couples TRBV30 to TRBJ1-6, with 10 bases lining up with TRBD1. This CDR3 is built from 15 residues. Germline V gene lookup returns CDR1 GTSNPN and CDR2 SVGIG (reference sequence). Losses at the gene ends were 2 bases for V and 7 bases for J; bases not matched to a gene: 5. This CDR3 is CAWSRQGALNSPLHF. The CDR3 coding sequence is TGTGCCTGGAGTCGACAGGGGGCGCTGAATTCACCCCTCCACTTT. Complete variable domain (other parts from reference TRBV30 and TRBJ1-6): SQTIHQWPATLVQPVGSPLSLECTVEGTSNPNLYWYRQAAGRGLQLLFYSVGIGQISSEVPQNLSASRPQDRQFILSSKKLLLSDSGFYLCAWSRQGALNSPLHFGNGTRLTVT.

Written as DNA, the CDR3 is TGTGCCAGCAGCCTGAACTGGGGAGGCTATTACGAGCAGTACTTC. Translation gives CASSLNWGGYYEQYF. The chain has TRBV3-1 (or the pseudogene TRBV3-2) and TRBJ2-7; tentatively, D is TRBD2 (6 bases). Germline CDR1 LGHDT, CDR2 YNNKEL (reference sequence). V was clipped by 4 bases and J by 4 bases, with 17 bases between them. The CDR3 sequence is 15 residues long.

This clone was seen only once. This sequence joins TRBV4-1 and TRBJ1-1; 12 nucleotides line up with TRBD1. The CDR3 totals 19 residues. CDR1 is MGHRA, CDR2 YSYEKL, per germline. J gave up 1 base and V 0 bases, and 9 bases lay outside the gene matches. The CDR3 DNA reads TGCGCCAGCAGCCAAGATTGGGGGGACAGGGGGCGCGAGAACACTGAAGCTTTCTTT. As protein: CASSQDWGDRGRENTEAFF.

This clone was seen more than once but under ten times. The rearrangement uses TRBV4-1 and TRBJ2-1, with D perhaps matching TRBD1 (5 bases). Germline V gene data show CDR1 as MGHRA and CDR2 as YSYEKL. Trimming left V 1 base short and J 6 bases short, with 19 bases between. CDR3 size: 17 residues. The chain's CDR3 is CASSQAPSASGPNEQFF. The CDR3 nucleotides are TGCGCCAGCAGCCAAGCCCCTTCAGCGTCAGGGCCCAATGAGCAGTTCTTC.

This rearrangement joins TRBV30 to TRBJ1-2; 11 nucleotides agree with TRBD1. Germline V gene sequence: CDR1 GTSNPN, CDR2 SVGIG (reference sequence). V trimming: 3 bases; J trimming: 8 bases; junction bases outside the gene matches: 11. The CDR3 totals 15 residues. CDR3 loop: CAWSLLGQGVSGYTF. In DNA form, the CDR3 reads TGTGCCTGGAGCCTCCTGGGACAGGGGGTGAGCGGCTACACCTTC.

V and J are TRBV19 and TRBJ2-3, with unresolved D. The CDR3 has 11 residues. Germline V CDR1 and CDR2: LNHDA, SQIVND (reference sequence). The ends were cut back, 5 bases at V and 4 bases at J, with 4 bases in the middle. This CDR3 is CASSVADTQYF. DNA for the CDR3: TGTGCCAGTAGTGTCGCAGATACGCAGTATTTT.

The chain links TRBV19 to TRBJ1-6, with D maybe TRBD1 (6 bases). V was cut by 4 bases and J by 0 bases, with 22 bases left in between. This CDR3 spans 20 amino acids. Germline CDR1 LNHDA, CDR2 SQIVND (reference sequence). CDR3 sequence: CASSTHRATSLSSYNSPLHF. DNA of the CDR3: TGTGCCAGTAGTACCCACAGGGCGACGAGTCTGAGCTCCTATAATTCACCCCTCCACTTT.

J is TRBJ2-1 and V is TRBV6-2 or TRBV6-3; D possibly corresponds to TRBD2 (5 bases). Germline loops: CDR1 MNHEY, CDR2 SVGEGT. V lost 4 bases to trimming and J lost 0 bases, with 10 bases between them. This CDR3 region has 15 residues. CDR3 sequence (DNA): TGTGCCAGCAGTTTACTGGGGAGCTCCTACAATGAGCAGTTCTTC. As protein: CASSLLGSSYNEQFF.

The CDR3 DNA reads as TGTGCCAGCAGCGCGGGACAGGACGGGCTCGGAAACACCATATATTTT. This codes for CASSAGQDGLGNTIYF. This chain joins TRBV7-9 and TRBJ1-3, with 8 bases aligning to TRBD1. V lost 5 bases, J lost 4 bases, and 10 bases stayed unmatched. Per germline, CDR1 SEHNR and CDR2 FQNEAQ (reference sequence). The CDR3 length is 16 residues.

The V and J genes are TRBV15 and TRBJ2-1; no definite D call. The CDR3 is 12 amino acids. Germline CDR1 and CDR2: LNHNV and YYDKDF (reference sequence). V lost 4 bases to trimming and J lost 10 bases, with 11 bases between them. CDR3: CATSKDGIEQFF. The CDR3 coding sequence is TGTGCCACCAGCAAAGACGGTATCGAGCAGTTCTTC.

The chain links TRBV10-3 to TRBJ2-5; D gene uncertain. Germline V gene data show CDR1 as ENHRY and CDR2 as SYGVKD. The CDR3 sequence is 12 residues long. Trimming pared 3 bases from V and 4 bases from J, leaving 6 bases between. The CDR3, as DNA: TGTGCCATCAGTGAAACTGGAGAGACCCAGTACTTC. Residues: CAISETGETQYF.

The chain links TRBV15 to TRBJ2-7; a weak D match, TRBD2 (6 bases). Trimming pared 5 bases from V and 2 bases from J, leaving 13 bases between. Per the germline V gene, CDR1 is LNHNV and CDR2 is YYDKDF (reference sequence). This CDR3 has 14 amino acids. The CDR3 protein is CATSAGSWTYEQYF. In DNA, the CDR3 is TGTGCCACCAGCGCCGGGAGTTGGACCTACGAGCAGTACTTC.

The chain employs TRBV6-5 and TRBJ1-1; D unclear. V was trimmed by 7 bases and J by 11 bases, leaving 17 bases between them. CDR1 is MNHEY, CDR2 SVGAGI, per germline. This CDR3 contains 12 residues. CDR3 residues: CASTRGPTWAFF. The CDR3 DNA sequence: TGTGCCAGCACCAGAGGGCCCACTTGGGCTTTCTTT.

The chain couples TRBV10-2 to TRBJ1-6; D uncertain. The CDR3 extends over 13 amino acids. The V gene lost 3 bases and the J gene lost 12 bases, with 12 bases spanning the gap. Germline CDR1 is WSHSY and CDR2 is SAAADI. CDR3 DNA sequence: TGCGCCAGCAGTGATTATCCGGAGGGACCCCTCCACTTT. Residues: CASSDYPEGPLHF.

In this sample, this clone turned up a few times. J is TRBJ1-2 and V is TRBV5-1, with 7 bases matching TRBD1. The CDR3 contains 16 residues. Per the germline V gene, CDR1 is SGHRS and CDR2 is YFSETQ. J lost 3 bases, V lost 0 bases, and 8 bases had no gene match. The CDR3: CASSLVGGEPYYGYTF. The CDR3 DNA is TGCGCCAGCAGCTTGGTAGGGGGCGAGCCCTACTATGGCTACACCTTC.

The J gene is TRBJ2-1, the V gene TRBV12-5, with 9 bases matching TRBD1. J was trimmed by 7 bases and V by 8 bases; bases with no gene match: 6. CDR1 and CDR2 (germline): LGHNT, FRNRAP. CDR3 length equals 13 residues. The CDR3 here is CASSGQGRNEQFF. CDR3 in DNA: TGTGCTAGTTCTGGACAGGGGAGGAATGAGCAGTTCTTC.